There are many counts of the clone carrying this T cell receptor beta chain. Antigen: not known. This specimen comes from a study of response to subunit inactivated influenza vaccine. Study findings and constraints: The study's authors posited that every seasonal influenza vaccination enlists few new T cells.

In TCRdb, the RT-PCR reads were re-called with MiXCR into one record per CDR3 protein. The repertoire holds 200,000 to 300,000 distinct CDR3 sequences, less than 15% seen once, with 7.8% in the top ten. Trimming pared 8 bases from V and 7 bases from J, leaving 8 bases between. The CDR3 runs to 11 residues. This TCR came from a man between 45 and 60 years old who received an inactivated influenza vaccine. The V call is TRBV12-3 or TRBV12-4, the J call TRBJ2-2; D gene uncertain. The source material was non-naive T cells sorted from PBMCs, sampled 14 to 15 days before vaccination. The CDR3 loop is CASYMNGELFF. The DNA for the CDR3 is TGTGCCAGCTACATGAACGGGGAGCTGTTTTTT.